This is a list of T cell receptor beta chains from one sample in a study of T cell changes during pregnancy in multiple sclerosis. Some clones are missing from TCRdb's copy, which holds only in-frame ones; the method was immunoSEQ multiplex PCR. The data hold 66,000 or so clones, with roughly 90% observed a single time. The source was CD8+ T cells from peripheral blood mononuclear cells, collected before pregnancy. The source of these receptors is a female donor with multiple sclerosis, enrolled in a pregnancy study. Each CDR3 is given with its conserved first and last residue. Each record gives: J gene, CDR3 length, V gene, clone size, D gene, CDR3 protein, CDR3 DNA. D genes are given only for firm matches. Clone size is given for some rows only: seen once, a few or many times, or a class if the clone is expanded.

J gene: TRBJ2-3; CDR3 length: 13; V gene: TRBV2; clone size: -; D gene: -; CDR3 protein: CASSGGSPDTQYF; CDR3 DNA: TGTGCCAGCAGTGGAGGTTCTCCAGATACGCAGTATTTT
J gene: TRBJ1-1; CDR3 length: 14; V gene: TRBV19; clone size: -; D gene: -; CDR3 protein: CASSILRGNTEAFF; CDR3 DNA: TGTGCCAGTAGTATATTGCGAGGAAACACTGAAGCTTTCTTT
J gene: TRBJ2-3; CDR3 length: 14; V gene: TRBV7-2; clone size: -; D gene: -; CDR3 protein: CASSLDFGTDTQYF; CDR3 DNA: TGTGCCAGCAGCCTGGACTTCGGCACAGATACGCAGTATTTT
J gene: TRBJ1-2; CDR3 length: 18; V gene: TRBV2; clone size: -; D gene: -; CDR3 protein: CADQGSQPAVAGIYGYTF; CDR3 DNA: TGTGCCGATCAAGGAAGTCAGCCAGCAGTGGCGGGAATCTATGGCTACACCTTC
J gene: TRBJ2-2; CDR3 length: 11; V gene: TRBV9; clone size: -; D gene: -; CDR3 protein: CASSVSGELFF; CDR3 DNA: TGTGCCAGCAGCGTGAGCGGGGAGCTGTTTTTT
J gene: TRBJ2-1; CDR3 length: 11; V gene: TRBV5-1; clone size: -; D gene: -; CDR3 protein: CASRYSLEQFF; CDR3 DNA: TGCGCCAGCAGGTATTCGTTGGAGCAGTTCTTC
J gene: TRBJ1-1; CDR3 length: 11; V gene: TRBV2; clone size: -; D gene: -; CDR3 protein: CASIRQAEAFF; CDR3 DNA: TGTGCCAGCATTCGACAGGCTGAAGCTTTCTTT
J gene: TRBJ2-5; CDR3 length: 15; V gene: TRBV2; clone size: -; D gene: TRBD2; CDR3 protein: CASGPLAGGPETQYF; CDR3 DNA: TGTGCCAGCGGACCCTTAGCGGGGGGGCCTGAGACCCAGTACTTC
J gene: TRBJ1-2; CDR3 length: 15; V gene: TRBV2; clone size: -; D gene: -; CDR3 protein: CASNRQGEDVYGYTF; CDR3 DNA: TGTGCCAGCAACCGGCAGGGTGAAGATGTCTATGGCTACACCTTC
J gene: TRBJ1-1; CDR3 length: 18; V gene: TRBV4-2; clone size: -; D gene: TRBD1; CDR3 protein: CASSQVGEKGGLDTEAFF; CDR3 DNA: TGTGCCAGCAGCCAAGTCGGGGAGAAAGGGGGCTTGGACACTGAAGCTTTCTTT
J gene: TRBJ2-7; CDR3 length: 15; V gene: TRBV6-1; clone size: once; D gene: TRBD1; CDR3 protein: CASSELGQGAYEQYF; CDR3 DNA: TGTGCCAGCAGTGAGTTGGGACAGGGTGCCTACGAGCAGTACTTC
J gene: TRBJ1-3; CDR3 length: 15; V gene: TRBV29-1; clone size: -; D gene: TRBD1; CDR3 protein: CSVEGQGVDGNTIYF; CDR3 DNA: TGCAGCGTTGAAGGACAGGGGGTGGATGGAAACACCATATATTTT
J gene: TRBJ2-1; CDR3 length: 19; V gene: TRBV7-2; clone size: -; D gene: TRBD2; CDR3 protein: CASSPSWTSGSPWGNEQFF; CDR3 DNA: TGTGCCAGCAGCCCATCCTGGACTAGCGGGTCCCCCTGGGGAAATGAGCAGTTCTTC
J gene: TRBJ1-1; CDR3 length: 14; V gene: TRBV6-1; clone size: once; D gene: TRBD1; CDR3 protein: CAGQGSGGNTEAFF; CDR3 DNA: TGTGCCGGACAGGGGTCGGGTGGGAACACTGAAGCTTTCTTT
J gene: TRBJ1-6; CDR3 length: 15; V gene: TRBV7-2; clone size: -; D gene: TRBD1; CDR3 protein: CASSTGQGVNSPLHF; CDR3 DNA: TGTGCCAGCAGCACAGGACAGGGGGTAAATTCACCCCTCCACTTT
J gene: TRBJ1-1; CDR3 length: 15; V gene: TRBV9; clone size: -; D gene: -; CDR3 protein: CASSVVSQGLAEAFF; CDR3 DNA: TGTGCCAGCAGCGTAGTGTCCCAGGGGCTGGCTGAAGCTTTCTTT
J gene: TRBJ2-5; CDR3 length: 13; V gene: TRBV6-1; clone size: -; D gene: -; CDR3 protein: CASRVWQAETQYF; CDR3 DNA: TGTGCCAGCAGGGTTTGGCAGGCAGAGACCCAGTACTTC
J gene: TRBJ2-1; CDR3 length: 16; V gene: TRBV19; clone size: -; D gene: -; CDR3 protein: CASSIDRDLLGNEQFF; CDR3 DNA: TGTGCCAGTAGTATCGATCGGGATCTTTTAGGAAATGAGCAGTTCTTC
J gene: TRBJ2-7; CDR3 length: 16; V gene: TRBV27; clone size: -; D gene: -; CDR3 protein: CASSLSGWAQHYEQYF; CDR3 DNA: TGTGCCAGCAGTTTATCTGGTTGGGCGCAGCACTACGAGCAGTACTTC
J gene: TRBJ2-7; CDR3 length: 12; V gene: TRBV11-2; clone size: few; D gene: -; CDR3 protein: CASSPPVDEQYF; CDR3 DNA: TGTGCCAGCAGCCCCCCTGTCGACGAGCAGTACTTC
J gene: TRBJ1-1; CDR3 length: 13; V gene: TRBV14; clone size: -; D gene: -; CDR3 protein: CASSQTGGTEAFF; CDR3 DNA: TGTGCCAGCAGCCAAACGGGTGGCACTGAAGCTTTCTTT
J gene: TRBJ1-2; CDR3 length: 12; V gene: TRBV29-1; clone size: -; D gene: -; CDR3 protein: CSVEQGGYGYTF; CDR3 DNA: TGCAGCGTTGAACAGGGAGGATATGGCTACACCTTC
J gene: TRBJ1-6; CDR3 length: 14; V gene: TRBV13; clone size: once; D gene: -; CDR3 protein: CASSLGQSNSPLHF; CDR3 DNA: TGTGCCAGCAGCTTAGGACAGTCGAATTCACCCCTCCACTTT
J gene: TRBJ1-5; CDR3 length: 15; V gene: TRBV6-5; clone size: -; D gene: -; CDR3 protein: CASSYTRGENQPQHF; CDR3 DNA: TGTGCCAGCAGTTACACCAGGGGAGAGAATCAGCCCCAGCATTTT
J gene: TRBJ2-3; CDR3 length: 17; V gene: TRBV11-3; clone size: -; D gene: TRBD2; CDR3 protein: CASSSNSGGKYTDTQYF; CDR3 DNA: TGTGCCAGCAGCTCAAATAGCGGGGGGAAATACACAGATACGCAGTATTTT
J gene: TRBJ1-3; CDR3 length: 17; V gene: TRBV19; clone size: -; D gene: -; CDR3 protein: CASSIDLEGGSGNTIYF; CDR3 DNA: TGTGCCAGTAGTATAGATCTGGAGGGAGGCTCTGGAAACACCATATATTTT
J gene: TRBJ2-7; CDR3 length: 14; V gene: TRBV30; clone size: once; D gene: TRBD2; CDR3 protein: CAWSLRGGPYEQYF; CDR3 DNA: TGTGCCTGGAGTCTCCGGGGGGGACCCTACGAGCAGTACTTC
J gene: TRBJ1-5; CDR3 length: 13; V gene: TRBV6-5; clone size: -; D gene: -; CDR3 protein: CASSYAENQPQHF; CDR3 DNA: TGTGCCAGCAGTTACGCGGAGAATCAGCCCCAGCATTTT
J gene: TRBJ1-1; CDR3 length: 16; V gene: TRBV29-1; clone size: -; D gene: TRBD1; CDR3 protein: CSVARWGTGLNTEAFF; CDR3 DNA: TGCAGCGTTGCCCGCTGGGGGACAGGGCTGAACACTGAAGCTTTCTTT
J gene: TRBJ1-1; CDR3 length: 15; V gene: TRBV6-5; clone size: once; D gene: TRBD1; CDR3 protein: CASSQGTGMDTEAFF; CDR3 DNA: TGTGCCAGCAGCCAGGGGACAGGGATGGACACTGAAGCTTTCTTT
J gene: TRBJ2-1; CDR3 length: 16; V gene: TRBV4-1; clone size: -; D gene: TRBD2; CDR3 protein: CASSQDLAGEHNEQFF; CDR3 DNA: TGCGCCAGCAGCCAAGATTTGGCGGGGGAACACAATGAGCAGTTCTTC
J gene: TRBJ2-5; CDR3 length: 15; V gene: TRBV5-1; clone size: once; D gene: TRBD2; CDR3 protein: CASSPSAGGYETQYF; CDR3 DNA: TGCGCCAGCTCCCCTTCAGCGGGGGGTTATGAGACCCAGTACTTC
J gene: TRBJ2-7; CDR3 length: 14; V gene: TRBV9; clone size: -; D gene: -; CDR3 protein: CASSVGARPYEQYF; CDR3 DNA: TGTGCCAGCAGCGTAGGAGCCAGGCCCTACGAGCAGTACTTC
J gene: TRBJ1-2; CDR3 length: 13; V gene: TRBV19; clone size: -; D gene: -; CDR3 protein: CASSPTESYGYTF; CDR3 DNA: TGTGCCAGTAGTCCTACAGAAAGCTATGGCTACACCTTC
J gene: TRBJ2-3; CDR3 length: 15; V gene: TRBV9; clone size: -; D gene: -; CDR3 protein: CASSVEGDGTDTQYF; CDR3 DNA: TGTGCCAGCAGCGTAGAAGGGGATGGCACAGATACGCAGTATTTT
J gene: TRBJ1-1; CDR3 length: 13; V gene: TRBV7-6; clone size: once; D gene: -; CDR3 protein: CASSPHPGAEAFF; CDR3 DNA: TGTGCCAGCAGCCCCCACCCCGGAGCTGAAGCTTTCTTT
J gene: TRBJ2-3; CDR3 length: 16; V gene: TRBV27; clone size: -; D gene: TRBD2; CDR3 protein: CASSLWGGTSTDTQYF; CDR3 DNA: TGTGCCAGCAGTTTATGGGGGGGAACTAGCACAGATACGCAGTATTTT
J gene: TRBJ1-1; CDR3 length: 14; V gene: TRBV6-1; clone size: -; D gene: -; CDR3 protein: CASSESLLNTEAFF; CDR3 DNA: TGTGCCAGCAGTGAATCTCTGTTGAACACTGAAGCTTTCTTT
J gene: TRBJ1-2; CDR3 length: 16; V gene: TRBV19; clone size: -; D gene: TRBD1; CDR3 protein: CASSIDYRQGREGYTF; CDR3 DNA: TGTGCCAGTAGTATAGATTATCGACAGGGAAGGGAAGGCTACACCTTC
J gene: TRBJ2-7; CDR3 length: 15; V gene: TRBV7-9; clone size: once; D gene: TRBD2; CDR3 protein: CASSLGLAGGYEQYF; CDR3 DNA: TGTGCCAGCAGCCTGGGACTAGCGGGGGGATACGAGCAGTACTTC
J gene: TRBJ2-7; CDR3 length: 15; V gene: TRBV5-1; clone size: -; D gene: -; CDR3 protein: CASSLGQGVAYEQYF; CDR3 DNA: TGCGCCAGCAGCTTGGGACAAGGGGTAGCCTACGAGCAGTACTTC
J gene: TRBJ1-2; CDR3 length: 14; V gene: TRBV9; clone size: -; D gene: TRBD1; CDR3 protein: CASSASTNRGGYTF; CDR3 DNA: TGTGCCAGCAGCGCCTCAACTAACAGGGGTGGCTACACCTTC
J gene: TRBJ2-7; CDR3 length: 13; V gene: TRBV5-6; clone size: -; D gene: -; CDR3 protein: CASSSGTFLEQYF; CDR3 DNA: TGTGCCAGCAGCTCTGGGACATTTTTGGAGCAGTACTTC
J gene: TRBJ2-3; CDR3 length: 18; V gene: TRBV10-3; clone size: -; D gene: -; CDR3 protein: CAISGRLGRGQPPDTQYF; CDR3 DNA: TGTGCCATCAGTGGGCGGTTGGGTAGGGGCCAACCGCCAGATACGCAGTATTTT
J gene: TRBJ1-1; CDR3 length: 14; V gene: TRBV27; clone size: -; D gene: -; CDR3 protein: CASSFGGVNTEAFF; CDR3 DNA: TGTGCCAGCAGTTTCGGGGGGGTGAACACTGAAGCTTTCTTT
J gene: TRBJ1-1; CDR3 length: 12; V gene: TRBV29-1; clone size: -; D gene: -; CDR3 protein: CSVLAVVERAFF; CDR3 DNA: TGCAGCGTTCTGGCCGTGGTGGAGAGAGCTTTCTTT
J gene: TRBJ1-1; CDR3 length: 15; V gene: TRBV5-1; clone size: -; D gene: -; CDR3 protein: CASSLAATGNTEAFF; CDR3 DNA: TGCGCCAGCAGCTTGGCCGCCACAGGGAACACTGAAGCTTTCTTT
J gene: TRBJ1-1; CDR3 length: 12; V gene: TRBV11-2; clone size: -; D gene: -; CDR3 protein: CASSFIDTEAFF; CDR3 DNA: TGTGCCAGCAGCTTTATTGACACTGAAGCTTTCTTT
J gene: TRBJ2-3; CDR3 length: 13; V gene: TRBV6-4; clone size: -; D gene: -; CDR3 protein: CASSNTNTDTQYF; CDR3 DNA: TGTGCCAGCAGTAACACAAACACAGATACGCAGTATTTT
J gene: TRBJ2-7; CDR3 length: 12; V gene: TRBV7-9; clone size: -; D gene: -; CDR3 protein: CASSPYSYEQYF; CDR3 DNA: TGTGCCAGCAGCCCGTATTCGTACGAGCAGTACTTC
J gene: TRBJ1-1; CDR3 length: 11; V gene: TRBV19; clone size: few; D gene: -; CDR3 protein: CASRYSTEAFF; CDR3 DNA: TGTGCCAGTAGATACTCGACTGAAGCTTTCTTT
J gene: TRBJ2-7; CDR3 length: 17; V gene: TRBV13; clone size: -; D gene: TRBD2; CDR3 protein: CASSPRKGPSGDYEQYF; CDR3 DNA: TGTGCCAGCAGCCCAAGAAAAGGTCCTAGCGGGGACTACGAGCAGTACTTC
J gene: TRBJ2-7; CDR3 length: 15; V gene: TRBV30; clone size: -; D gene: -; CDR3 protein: CAWSVEGVYSYEQYF; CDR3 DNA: TGTGCCTGGAGTGTAGAAGGGGTCTACTCCTACGAGCAGTACTTC
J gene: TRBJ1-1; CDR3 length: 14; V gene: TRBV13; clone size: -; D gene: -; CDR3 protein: CASSSGITGYEAFF; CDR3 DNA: TGTGCCAGCAGCTCAGGCATCACAGGGTACGAAGCTTTCTTT